Described below is a single TCR beta chain sequence and its context. No antigen is known for it. PCR primers comprised 60 Vbeta and 13 Jbeta primers. Clones were read by immunoSEQ multiplex PCR, and TCRdb kept only the in-frame ones, dropping some. The table lists approximately 120,000 clones. These data come from a study of cytomegalovirus exposure and HLA in healthy donors. Study information: A prior study identified 110 million or so unique TCR beta sequences from 180 million or so T cells.

Germline V gives CDR1 MDHEN, CDR2 SYDVKM. V lost 6 bases to trimming and J lost 0 bases; unmatched junction nucleotides: 5. The CDR3 runs to 15 residues. Findings of the study overall: The authors reported that TCR beta sequences could predict HLA-A and HLA-B alleles. These predictions were accurate for most subjects in the first cohort. Some segments of the V type, notably TRBV6-2 and TRBV6-3, were excluded as indistinguishable.

Likely unrecorded immune exposures existed in these nominally healthy donors. This receptor was obtained from a middle-aged man in good health and CMV-seronegative. The genes are TRBV28 and TRBJ1-1; 9 nucleotides line up with TRBD1. Sequences were obtained from PBMCs. The chain's CDR3 is CASRGTGKLNTEAFF. The CDR3 DNA sequence: TGTGCCAGCAGGGGGACAGGGAAATTGAACACTGAAGCTTTCTTT.